The 14 T cell receptor beta chains below come from one sample, sequenced in a study of shared clonotypes between healthy human individuals. This table comes from immunoSEQ multiplex PCR, and its TCRdb copy is limited to in-frame clones, with some not included. The sample has some 500,000 clones, 75% to 80% seen once. Material for sequencing was PBMCs. The receptors shown here come from a middle-aged woman in good health. Some clones in this sample may be carry-over from other donors' samples.

V usage is TRBV18 and J usage is TRBJ2-1, with TRBD2 matching 12 bases. The junction had 13 bases not matched to a gene; V was cut back by 4 bases and J by 12 bases. Germline values: CDR1 KGHSH, CDR2 LQKENI. The length of the CDR3 is 16 residues. DNA of the CDR3: TGTGCCAGCTCACTCAACACTAGGACTAGCGGGGACCTGCAGTTCTTC. Encoded protein: CASSLNTRTSGDLQFF.

This rearrangement joins TRBV5-1 to TRBJ2-3; 10 bases align to TRBD2. From germline, CDR1 is SGHRS and CDR2 YFSETQ. CDR3 length equals 15 residues. V shed 4 bases, J shed 3 bases, and the junction held 5 bases outside the gene matches. CDR3 residues: CASSLLAGATDTQYF. The CDR3 DNA reads as TGCGCCAGCAGCCTTCTAGCGGGAGCGACAGATACGCAGTATTTT.

This clone was counted between two and nine times. This sequence joins TRBV30 and TRBJ2-7; 7 bases are shared with TRBD2. Trimming cost V 5 bases and J 7 bases; bases outside gene matches: 14. The CDR3 sequence is 14 residues long. Germline CDR1 is GTSNPN and CDR2 is SVGIG (reference sequence). CDR3 sequence reads: CAWSLGGGSWEQYF. In DNA form, the CDR3 reads TGTGCCTGGTCGCTAGGCGGCGGGAGTTGGGAGCAGTACTTC.

This clone was seen only a few times. Other DNA variants within this sample encode the same CDR3. The gene calls are TRBV25-1 and TRBJ1-1; D is undetermined. Trimming cost V 8 bases and J 1 base, with 8 bases left between them. CDR1 MGHDK and CDR2 SYGVNS come from the germline V gene. The CDR3 contains 12 residues. The CDR3 is CASRSGNTEAFF. CDR3 coding DNA: TGTGCCAGCCGGTCGGGGAACACTGAAGCTTTCTTT.

The chain recombines TRBV11-2 with TRBJ2-7, with 8 bases lining up with TRBD2. The CDR3 totals 13 residues. Germline CDR1 is SGHAT and CDR2 is FQNNGV. V lost 5 bases, J lost 9 bases, and 9 bases stayed unmatched. DNA for the CDR3: TGTGCCAGCAGCCCTAGCCCCGGACTAGCGCAGTACTTC. Encoded protein: CASSPSPGLAQYF. The full variable domain, completed using reference TRBV11-2 and TRBJ2-7, is EAGVAQSPRYKIIEKRQSVAFWCNPISGHATLYWYQQILGQGPKLLIQFQNNGVVDDSQLPKDRFSAERLKGVDSTLKIQPAKLEDSAVYLCASSPSPGLAQYFGPGTRLTVT.

The chain recombines TRBV6-5 with TRBJ2-7; 11 bases map to TRBD2. Germline V gene lookup returns CDR1 MNHEY and CDR2 SVGAGI. The junction had 7 bases not matched to a gene; V was cut back by 6 bases and J by 3 bases. The CDR3 length is 15 residues. The CDR3 region is CASSPLAGGLYEQYF. For the CDR3, the DNA is TGTGCCAGCAGCCCCCTAGCGGGAGGTCTCTACGAGCAGTACTTC.

The chain is built from TRBV28 and TRBJ2-5; D may correspond to TRBD1 or TRBD2 (5 bases each). CDR1 is MDHEN, CDR2 SYDVKM, per germline. The CDR3 is made up of 12 amino acids. The V end lost 6 bases, the J end lost 5 bases, and 10 bases lay between the germline ends. CDR3: CASRGTRETQYF. Written as DNA, the CDR3 is TGTGCCAGCAGGGGGACGAGGGAGACCCAGTACTTC.

Details on this clone: This sequence is one base from a far larger clone and is likely a read error. As the CDR3 is not closed by the conserved phenylalanine or tryptophan, this likely results from a read error. CDR3 sequence: CAWSALQGGGYTL. Here the CDR3 DNA reads TGTGCCTGGAGTGCCCTACAGGGGGGAGGCTACACCCTC. The rearrangement joins TRBV30 to TRBJ1-2; TRBD1 aligns across 8 bases. CDR3 length: 13 amino acids. The V gene's germline CDR1 is GTSNPN and CDR2 SVGIG (reference sequence). V lost 1 base, J lost 8 bases, and 6 bases stayed unmatched.

CDR3: CSVDGIHEQYF. DNA for the CDR3: TGCAGCGTTGACGGCATCCACGAGCAGTACTTC. This rearrangement joins TRBV29-1 to TRBJ2-7; the D is unclear. The V and J ends lost 3 bases and 5 bases respectively, with 8 bases between them. Germline V gene lookup returns CDR1 SQVTM and CDR2 ANQGSEA. The CDR3 sequence is 11 residues long.

The chain is built from TRBV25-1 and TRBJ1-4, with D possibly matching TRBD1 (5 bases). Germline CDR1 and CDR2: MGHDK and SYGVNS. V shed 8 bases and J shed 6 bases, with 13 bases lying between them. The CDR3 contains 13 residues. The CDR3 sequence: CASGSLTDEKLFF. In nucleotides, the CDR3 is TGTGCCAGCGGAAGTTTGACAGATGAAAAACTGTTTTTT.

The chain uses TRBV6-1 and TRBJ2-2; no clear D gene. V lost 6 bases, J lost 0 bases, and 8 bases lay in between. The CDR3 length is 14 residues. From germline, CDR1 is MNHNS and CDR2 SASEGT. CDR3 in amino acids: CASSPTSNTGELFF. In DNA form, the CDR3 reads TGTGCCAGCAGCCCGACATCGAACACCGGGGAGCTGTTTTTT.

In nucleotides, the CDR3 is TGTGCCAGCAGCTCGGGGGGACAGCTCGGGGATGGCTACACCTTC. This codes for CASSSGGQLGDGYTF. This rearrangement joins TRBV5-5 to TRBJ1-2; 7 nucleotides agree with TRBD1. V gave up 3 bases and J gave up 6 bases; unmatched junction bases: 11. Germline lookup yields CDR1 SGHKS and CDR2 YYEKEE (reference sequence). CDR3 length equals 15 residues.

The chain carries TRBV6-5 and TRBJ1-1, with 9 bases lining up with TRBD1. Germline V lookup: CDR1 MNHEY, CDR2 SVGAGI. The CDR3 spans 14 residues. V gave up 6 bases and J gave up 6 bases; unmatched junction bases: 8. The CDR3, as DNA: TGTGCCAGCAGACCCATACAGGGGGCCGCTGAAGCTTTCTTT. As protein: CASRPIQGAAEAFF.

This clone turned up a few times. A read error is likely here: a far larger clone is one base away. The CDR3 carries no conserved terminal phenylalanine or tryptophan, so it likely arises from a read error. The DNA is left out, because the CDR3 cannot be placed on it with certainty; the CDR3 is given as TCRdb lists it. The genes are TRBV25-1 and TRBJ2-7. Per germline, CDR1 MGHDK and CDR2 SYGVNS. The CDR3 region is 8 residues in length, termini included. CDR3 residues: CASKDGYL.